The sequence of this T cell receptor beta chain was determined in a study of blood T cell repertoires in COVID-19 (TCRdb year 2020). General notes on the study: Collaborator samples came from the United States, Italy and Spain and covered acute and convalescent phases of COVID-19. The sample metadata nearly always contained a de-identified subject ID, COVID-19 status, age in years and sex. The prospective study material was composed of cDNA or gDNA derived from T cells, B-cell-depleted T cells, or PBMCs. Deeply sampled blood TCRbeta repertoires from subjects exposed to, actively infected with, or recovered from COVID-19 were included in the dataset. Where available, HLA class I and class II types were taken from metadata supplied by the sample provider and were not determined by assay-based typing. The samples were drawn from the first 160 participants of the ongoing ImmuneRACE study and from 1,254 subjects provided by 6 global collaborators. A freely available public database, intended as a resource for researchers studying the immune response to SARS-CoV-2, is where the repertoires were released. The study at large found these results: Clinical and demographic metadata were provided uncurated, with the amount varying by source and participant.

Trimming takes 5 bases from V and 0 bases from J, and the germline ends sit 17 bases apart. Reading the germline V gene (reference sequence) gives CDR1 GTSNPN and CDR2 SVGIG. CDR3 length: 16 amino acids, cysteine to phenylalanine. Left in the record is the CDR3 DNA by itself, 48 bases read in frame from the first base. Participants in the prospective study were aged about 18 to 95 years, lived in over 20 United States geographic areas, and enrolled through a virtual design. Cohort assignment in the prospective study relied on participant-reported clinical history from a screening survey and a study questionnaire. Recovered participants in ImmuneRACE Cohort 3 were defined as having two consecutive negative NP/OP PCR tests, clearance from a healthcare professional, or resolution of symptoms. Each participant in the prospective study had whole blood, serum and a nasopharyngeal or oropharyngeal swab collected by mobile phlebotomists. Participants in the prospective study had the option to provide additional blood draws and questionnaires over a roughly two-month period. Before DNA extraction, blood samples from the prospective study were shipped at room temperature or frozen.

TCRbeta CDR3 regions were amplified from genomic DNA by means of the immunoSEQ Assay, a bias-controlled multiplex PCR. The original methods were these. The number of nucleated cells in each sample was estimated by amplification of reference gene primers within the assay. To quantify the absolute abundance of each unique TCRbeta CDR3 rearrangement, sequence reads were collapsed and filtered. For each sample, productive Simpson clonality was calculated as the square root of Simpson's diversity index across productive rearrangements. TCRdb mirrors the immuneACCESS table, restricted to in-frame sequences. Some clones are absent from its copies; in checked studies, under half trace to an unresolved V gene, and the reason for the others is unknown. That table furnishes V, J and clone size, whereas the DNA furnished D and trimming. The sample data list over 150,000 clones, and approximately 85% of these were observed just once. Of the sample, roughly 9% falls within the top ten clones.

For this clone: What this receptor recognizes is not known. It has no much larger one-base neighbor in the sample; base qualities were not kept.

Sequences were obtained from PBMCs or T cells enriched from blood (not recorded which). The rearrangement joined TRBV30 to TRBJ1-3; the D gene remains uncertain. This receptor was obtained from a woman under 30 who had recovered from COVID-19. The DNA sequence is given as TGTGCCTGGGCGAGCGGACGGTCGAACTCTGGAAACACCATATATTTT. Translated, this is CAWASGRSNSGNTIYF. The variable domain in full, with residues beyond the CDR3 obtained from the reference TRBV30 and TRBJ1-3 genes, is SQTIHQWPATLVQPVGSPLSLECTVEGTSNPNLYWYRQAAGRGLQLLFYSVGIGQISSEVPQNLSASRPQDRQFILSSKKLLLSDSGFYLCAWASGRSNSGNTIYFGEGSWLTVV.